This section outlines one TCR beta chain sequence together with its context. Its antigen is as yet unknown. The junction shows a germline mismatch at one end, possibly a read error. This specimen belongs to a study of cytomegalovirus exposure and HLA in healthy donors. General study points: Later analysis identified several of the most significant clusters that appeared linked to common viral pathogens. High specificity and sensitivity for cytomegalovirus status were reported for the classifier. Among TCR beta chains, those listed as cytomegalovirus-associated numbered fewer than 200.

CDR1 is SNHLY and CDR2 is FYNNEI in the germline V gene. The CDR3 covers 13 residues. It was healthy bone marrow donors who served as donors. The PCR ran on 60 Vbeta and 13 Jbeta primers. Some clones are missing from TCRdb's copy, which holds only in-frame ones; the method was immunoSEQ multiplex PCR. This table holds around 150,000 clones, about 80% found once. The sequence derives from a man aged 30 to 39 in good health and CMV-seronegative. V is TRBV2 and J is TRBJ2-7; 9 bases match TRBD1. The sequenced material came from PBMCs. CDR3: CASSEVWGQGFGF. The DNA of the CDR3 is TGTGCCAGCAGTGAAGTTTGGGGACAGGGTTTTGGGTTC.